This is a list of T cell receptor beta chains from one sample in a study of blood T cell repertoires in COVID-19. Measured with immunoSEQ multiplex PCR; TCRdb has only the in-frame clones, and not every one. Of 130,000 to 150,000 clones in the sample, around 80% were seen once. The material sequenced was peripheral blood. Receptor source: a man between 65 and 85 years old who had recovered from COVID-19. Each CDR3 is given with its conserved first and last residue. D genes are given only for firm matches. Rows may omit the clone size; those that give it use once, few, many or a size class.

CDR3 length	clone size	J gene	D gene	V gene	CDR3 DNA	CDR3 protein
16	.	TRBJ2-7	TRBD2	TRBV19	TGTGCCAGTAGTGCCACCGGGACTAGCGGCACCTACGAGCAGTACTTC	CASSATGTSGTYEQYF
17	.	TRBJ2-3	.	TRBV15	TGTGCCACCAGCGGAGCTCCCGGGACAACCATCACAGATACGCAGTATTTT	CATSGAPGTTITDTQYF
14	.	TRBJ2-2	.	TRBV3-1/TRBV3-2	TGTGCCAGCAGCCCGGGATACAACACCGGGGAGCTGTTTTTT	CASSPGYNTGELFF
15	.	TRBJ2-6	.	TRBV20-1	TGCAGTGCTAGTTCTTCAGGTTCCGGGGCCAACGTCCTGACTTTC	CSASSSGSGANVLTF
14	once	TRBJ2-7	.	TRBV7-9	TGTGCCAGCGGACCGATGGGACTGTCTGGCGAGCAGTACTTC	CASGPMGLSGEQYF
17	.	TRBJ2-3	TRBD2	TRBV2	TGTGCCAGCAGGGAACGGACTAGCGGGAGTCCCACAGATACGCAGTATTTT	CASRERTSGSPTDTQYF
13	.	TRBJ1-1	TRBD1	TRBV28	TGTGCCAGCAGTTCGTTGGGACAGGGTGAAACTTTCTTT	CASSSLGQGETFF
15	.	TRBJ2-3	TRBD1	TRBV19	TGTGCCAGTAGTGGGACAGCTCTAAGCACAGATACGCAGTATTTT	CASSGTALSTDTQYF
16	.	TRBJ2-1	.	TRBV9	TGTGCCAGCAGCGCGCGGGACAGACCAACTGACAATGAGCAGTTCTTC	CASSARDRPTDNEQFF
13	.	TRBJ2-7	.	TRBV6-5	TGTGCCAGCAGTCACAGACAGACCTACGAGCAGTACTTC	CASSHRQTYEQYF
13	few	TRBJ1-1	.	TRBV28	TGTGCCAGCAGTCAACCGGTGAACACTGAAGCTTTCTTT	CASSQPVNTEAFF
14	.	TRBJ2-7	TRBD2	TRBV18	TGTGCCAGCTCACCCGGACTAGCAGACTACGAGCAGTACTTC	CASSPGLADYEQYF
15	.	TRBJ2-5	.	TRBV2	TGTGCCAGCAGTGAGGGGACAAGGTACCAAGAGACCCAGTACTTC	CASSEGTRYQETQYF
15	.	TRBJ2-1	TRBD1	TRBV11-3	TGTGCCAGCAGCCCCCGGACAGGAAGGGGCAATGAGCAGTTCTTC	CASSPRTGRGNEQFF
16	.	TRBJ1-1	.	TRBV7-6	TGTGCCAGCAGGGATCCATTGGACAACTTGAACACTGAAGCTTTCTTT	CASRDPLDNLNTEAFF
18	.	TRBJ1-1	.	TRBV11-2	TGTGCCAGCAGCTTAGTCGGGGTTTTGGGCAGGAGGAACACTGAAGCTTTCTTT	CASSLVGVLGRRNTEAFF
15	.	TRBJ2-1	TRBD2	TRBV19	TGTGCCAGTAGCCAGACTAGCGGGAGCAACAATGAGCAGTTCTTC	CASSQTSGSNNEQFF
11	.	TRBJ1-4	.	TRBV3-1/TRBV3-2	TGTGCCAGCAGCCAAGCTAGGGAGGTGTTTTTT	CASSQAREVFF
14	.	TRBJ1-3	.	TRBV7-2	TGTGCCAGCCGAGGCGGGGGTGCTGGAAACACCATATATTTT	CASRGGGAGNTIYF
14	.	TRBJ2-7	TRBD2	TRBV12-5	TGTGCTAGTGGTTTCTTCTTAGCGGGACACGAGCAGTACTTC	CASGFFLAGHEQYF
15	.	TRBJ2-1	TRBD2	TRBV19	TGTGCCAGTAGTATAGAAATAGCGGGAGGGGGCGAGCAGTTCTTC	CASSIEIAGGGEQFF
15	.	TRBJ1-1	.	TRBV27	TGTGCCAGCAGACGATCACAGGTTGGGTACACTGAAGCTTTCTTT	CASRRSQVGYTEAFF
15	.	TRBJ2-1	.	TRBV10-1	TGCGCCAGCAGTACCGGATCGCTAGCCACCGATGAGCAGTTCTTC	CASSTGSLATDEQFF
12	.	TRBJ2-1	TRBD1	TRBV7-2	TGTGCCAGCAGCTCCTACAGGGGTGAGCAGTTCTTC	CASSSYRGEQFF
12	few	TRBJ1-1	.	TRBV6-5	TGTGCCAGCAGACGCTTAGAGGGTGAAGCTTTCTTT	CASRRLEGEAFF
14	.	TRBJ1-1	TRBD1	TRBV11-3	TGTGCCAGCAGCCGGGACAGGGGGAGCACTGAAGCTTTCTTT	CASSRDRGSTEAFF
15	many	TRBJ2-5	.	TRBV15	TGTGCCACCAGCCTCCCAAGGGGGGGACGAGAGACCCAGTACTTC	CATSLPRGGRETQYF
17	.	TRBJ1-1	TRBD1	TRBV7-7	TGTGCCAGCAGCTCGGGAAAGGACAGGGGGCGAAGCACTGAAGCTTTCTTT	CASSSGKDRGRSTEAFF